This T cell receptor (beta chain) was obtained from a study of cytomegalovirus exposure and HLA in healthy donors. Overall study: HLA-typed donors were the source of around 77 million unique TCRs held in an early data release.

60 Vbeta and 13 Jbeta primers were used in PCR. Assay used: immunoSEQ multiplex PCR; TCRdb lists only in-frame clones, some missing. The data hold 270,000 or so clones, with roughly 89% observed a single time. A note on this clone: Its antigen is unidentified.

General study results and limits: Indistinguishable V segments, including TRBV6-2 and TRBV6-3, were excluded.

Trimming took 2 bases from V and 0 from J, leaving 10 bases between them. CDR1 is MGHRA, CDR2 YSYEKL, per germline. CDR3 size: 16 residues. The chain employs TRBV4-1 and TRBJ2-2; D possibly corresponds to TRBD1 (6 bases). The specimen sequenced was PBMCs. The sequence derives from a middle-aged man in good health and CMV-seropositive. Written as DNA, the CDR3 is TGCGCCAGCAGCCAACCCGGGACATCGAACACCGGGGAGCTGTTTTTT. It yields the protein CASSQPGTSNTGELFF.